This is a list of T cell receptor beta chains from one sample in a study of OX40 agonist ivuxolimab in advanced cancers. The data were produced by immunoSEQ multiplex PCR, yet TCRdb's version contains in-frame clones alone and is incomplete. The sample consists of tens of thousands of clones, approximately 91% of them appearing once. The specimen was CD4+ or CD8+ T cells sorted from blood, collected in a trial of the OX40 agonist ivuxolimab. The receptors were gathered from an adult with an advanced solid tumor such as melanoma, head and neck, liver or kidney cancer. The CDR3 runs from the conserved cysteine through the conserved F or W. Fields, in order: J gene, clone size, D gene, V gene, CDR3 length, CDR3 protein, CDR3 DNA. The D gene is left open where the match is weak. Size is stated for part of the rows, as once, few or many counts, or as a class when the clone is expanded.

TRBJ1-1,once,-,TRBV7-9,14,CASSPPRQAAEAFF,TGTGCCAGCAGCCCTCCCAGGCAGGCAGCTGAAGCTTTCTTT
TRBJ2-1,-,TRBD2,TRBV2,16,CASRGELAGEYNEQFF,TGTGCCAGCAGGGGGGAACTAGCGGGAGAATACAATGAGCAGTTCTTC
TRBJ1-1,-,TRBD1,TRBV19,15,CASNTLEGRGREAFF,TGTGCCAGTAACACTCTCGAGGGCAGGGGGCGTGAAGCTTTCTTT
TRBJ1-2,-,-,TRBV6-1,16,CASSDPDSDRIYGYTF,TGTGCCAGCAGTGATCCCGACAGCGACAGGATCTATGGCTACACCTTC
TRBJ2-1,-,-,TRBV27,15,CASSFGGLGDNEQFF,TGTGCCAGCAGTTTTGGCGGGCTGGGCGACAATGAGCAGTTCTTC
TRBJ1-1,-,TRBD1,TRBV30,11,CAYDRGTEAFF,TGTGCATATGACAGGGGGACTGAAGCTTTCTTT
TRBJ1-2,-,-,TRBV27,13,CASSTRDNYGYTF,TGTGCCAGCAGTACCCGGGATAACTATGGCTACACCTTC
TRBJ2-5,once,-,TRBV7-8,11,CASSLTETQYF,TGTGCCAGCAGCTTAACCGAGACCCAGTACTTC
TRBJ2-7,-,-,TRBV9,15,CASSVAWGVSYEQYF,TGTGCCAGCAGCGTAGCTTGGGGGGTATCCTACGAGCAGTACTTC
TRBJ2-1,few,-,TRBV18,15,CASSNREQHRNEQFF,TGTGCCAGCTCAAACCGGGAGCAGCACCGCAATGAGCAGTTCTTC
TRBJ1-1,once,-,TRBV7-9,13,CASSLPGYTEAFF,TGTGCCAGCAGCTTGCCCGGGTACACTGAAGCTTTCTTT
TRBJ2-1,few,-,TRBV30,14,CALESTGTYNEQFF,TGTGCTCTGGAATCCACCGGGACTTACAATGAGCAGTTCTTC
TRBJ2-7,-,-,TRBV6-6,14,CASRIPGPDYEQYF,TGTGCCAGCAGGATACCGGGGCCAGACTACGAGCAGTACTTC
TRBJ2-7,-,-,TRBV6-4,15,CASSDSCQGFYEQYF,TGTGCCAGCAGTGACTCTTGCCAGGGATTTTACGAGCAGTACTTC
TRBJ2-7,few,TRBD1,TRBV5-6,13,CATGTGGTYEQYF,TGTGCCACCGGGACAGGCGGGACCTACGAGCAGTACTTC
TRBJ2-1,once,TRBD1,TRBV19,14,CASSRQGLPHEQFF,TGTGCCAGTAGCCGACAGGGGCTCCCTCATGAGCAGTTCTTC
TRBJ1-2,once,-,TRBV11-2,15,CASSLEYGTNYGYTF,TGTGCCAGCAGCTTAGAGTATGGGACCAACTATGGCTACACCTTC